The source of this T cell receptor (beta chain) is a study of OX40 agonist ivuxolimab in advanced cancers. Background on the study: Head and neck, renal cell, melanoma or hepatocellular carcinoma were the cancers that dose-escalation patients had.

As regards this clone: Antigen specificity is unknown.

Exclusion applied to patients with autoimmune disease history or systemic immunosuppression. This CDR3 is built from 17 residues. Germline V gives CDR1 LNHDA, CDR2 SQIVND (reference sequence). Trimming cost V 4 bases and J 0 bases; bases outside gene matches: 2. Study-level findings and limits: No antigen was identified for the clonally expanded peripheral T cells.

TCRdb's table, derived via immunoSEQ multiplex PCR, lists solely in-frame clones and lacks some. The repertoire holds 15,000 to 20,000 clones, with about 73% as singletons. The V call is TRBV19, the J call TRBJ2-5, with 16 bases identical to TRBD2. This TCR was recovered from an adult with an advanced solid tumor such as melanoma, head and neck, liver or kidney cancer. The sample here was CD4+ or CD8+ T cells sorted from blood, taken in a trial of the OX40 agonist ivuxolimab. The CDR3 DNA reads TGTGCCAGTAGTACAGGGACTAGCGGGGGGGACCAAGAGACCCAGTACTTC. Translating it yields CASSTGTSGGDQETQYF.